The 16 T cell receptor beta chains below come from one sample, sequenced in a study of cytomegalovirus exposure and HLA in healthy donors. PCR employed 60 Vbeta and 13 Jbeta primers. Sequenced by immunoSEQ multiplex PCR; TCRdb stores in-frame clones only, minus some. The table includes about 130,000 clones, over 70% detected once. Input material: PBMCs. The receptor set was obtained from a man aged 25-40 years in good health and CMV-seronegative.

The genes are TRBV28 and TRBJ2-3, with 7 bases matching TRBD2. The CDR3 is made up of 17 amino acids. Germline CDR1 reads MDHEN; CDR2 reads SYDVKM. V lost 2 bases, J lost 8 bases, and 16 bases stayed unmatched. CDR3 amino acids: CASSLLVGGLVPPTQYF. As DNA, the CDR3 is TGTGCCAGCAGTTTACTAGTGGGAGGGCTGGTGCCCCCTACGCAGTATTTT.

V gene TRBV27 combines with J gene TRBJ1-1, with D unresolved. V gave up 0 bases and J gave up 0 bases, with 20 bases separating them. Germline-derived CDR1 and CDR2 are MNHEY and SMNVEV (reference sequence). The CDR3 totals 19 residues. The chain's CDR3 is CASSLSPRFSSGLNTEAFF. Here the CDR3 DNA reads TGTGCCAGCAGTTTATCCCCTAGATTTTCCAGCGGCTTGAACACTGAAGCTTTCTTT.

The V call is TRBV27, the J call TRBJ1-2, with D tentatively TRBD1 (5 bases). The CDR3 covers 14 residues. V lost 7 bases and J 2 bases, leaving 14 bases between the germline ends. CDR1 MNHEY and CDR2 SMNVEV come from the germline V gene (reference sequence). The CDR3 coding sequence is TGTGCCAGCACGGTTCGGGGGGGGAACTATGGCTACACCTTC. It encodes CASTVRGGNYGYTF.

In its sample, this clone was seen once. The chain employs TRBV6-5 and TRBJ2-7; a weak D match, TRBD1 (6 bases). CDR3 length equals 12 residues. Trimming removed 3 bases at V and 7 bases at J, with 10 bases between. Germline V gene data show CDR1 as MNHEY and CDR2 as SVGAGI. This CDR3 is CASSYYGQEQYF. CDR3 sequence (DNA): TGTGCCAGCAGTTATTACGGACAGGAGCAGTACTTC.

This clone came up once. The CDR3: CASSQFNRGGAGELFF. CDR3 DNA: TGCGCCAGCAGCCAATTCAACCGAGGGGGAGCCGGGGAGCTGTTTTTT. The J gene is TRBJ2-2, the V gene TRBV4-1; D may be TRBD1 (6 bases). CDR1 and CDR2 (germline): MGHRA, YSYEKL. The length of the CDR3 is 16 residues. V lost 2 bases and J 6 bases, leaving 16 bases between the germline ends.

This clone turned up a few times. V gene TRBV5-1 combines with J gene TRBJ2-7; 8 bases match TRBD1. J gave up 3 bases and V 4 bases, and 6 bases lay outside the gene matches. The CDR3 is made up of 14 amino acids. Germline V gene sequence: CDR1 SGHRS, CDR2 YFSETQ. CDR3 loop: CASSPGQGYYEQYF. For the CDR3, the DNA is TGCGCCAGCAGCCCCGGACAGGGATACTACGAGCAGTACTTC.

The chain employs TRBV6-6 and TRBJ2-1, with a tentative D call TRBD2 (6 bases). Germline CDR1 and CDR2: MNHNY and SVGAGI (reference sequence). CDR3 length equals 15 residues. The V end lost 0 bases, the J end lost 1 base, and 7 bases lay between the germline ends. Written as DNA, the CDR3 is TGTGCCAGCAGTTACTCAGGGACTTCCTACAATGAGCAGTTCTTC. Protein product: CASSYSGTSYNEQFF.

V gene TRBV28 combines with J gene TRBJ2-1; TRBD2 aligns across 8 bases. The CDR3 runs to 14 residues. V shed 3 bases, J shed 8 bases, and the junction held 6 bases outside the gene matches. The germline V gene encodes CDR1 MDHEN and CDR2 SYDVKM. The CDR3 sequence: CASSFGGRIDEQFF. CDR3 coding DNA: TGTGCCAGCAGTTTCGGCGGGAGGATCGATGAGCAGTTCTTC.

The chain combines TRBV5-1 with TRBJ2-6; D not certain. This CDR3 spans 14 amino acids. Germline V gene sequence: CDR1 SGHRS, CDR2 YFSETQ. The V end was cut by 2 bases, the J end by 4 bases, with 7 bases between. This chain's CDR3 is CASSLSSGANVLTF. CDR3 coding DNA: TGCGCCAGCAGCTTATCGAGCGGGGCCAACGTCCTGACTTTC.

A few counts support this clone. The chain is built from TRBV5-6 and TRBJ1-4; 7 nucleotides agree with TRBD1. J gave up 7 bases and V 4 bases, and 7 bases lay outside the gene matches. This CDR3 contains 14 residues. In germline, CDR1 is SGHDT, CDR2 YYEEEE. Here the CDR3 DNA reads TGTGCCAGCAGCGCGACAGGGCCAGTTGAAAAACTGTTTTTT. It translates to CASSATGPVEKLFF.

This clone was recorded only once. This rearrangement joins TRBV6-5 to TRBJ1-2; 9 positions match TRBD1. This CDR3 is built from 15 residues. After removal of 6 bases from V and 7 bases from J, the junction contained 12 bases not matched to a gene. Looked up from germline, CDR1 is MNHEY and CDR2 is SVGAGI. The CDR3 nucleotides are TGTGCCAGCAGGAAAACAGGGGGCGCGAGAGGTGGCTACACCTTC. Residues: CASRKTGGARGGYTF.

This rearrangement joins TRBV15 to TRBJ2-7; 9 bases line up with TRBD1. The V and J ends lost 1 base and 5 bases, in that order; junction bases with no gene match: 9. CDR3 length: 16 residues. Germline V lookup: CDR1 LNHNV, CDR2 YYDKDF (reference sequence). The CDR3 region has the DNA TGTGCCACCAGCAGAGCTGGCGGACAGGGGAGAAACGAGCAGTACTTC. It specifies CATSRAGGQGRNEQYF. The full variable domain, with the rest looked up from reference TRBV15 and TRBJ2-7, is DAMVIQNPRYQVTQFGKPVTLSCSQTLNHNVMYWYQQKSSQAPKLLFHYYDKDFNNEADTPDNFQSRRPNTSFCFLDIRSPGLGDTAMYLCATSRAGGQGRNEQYFGPGTRLTVT.

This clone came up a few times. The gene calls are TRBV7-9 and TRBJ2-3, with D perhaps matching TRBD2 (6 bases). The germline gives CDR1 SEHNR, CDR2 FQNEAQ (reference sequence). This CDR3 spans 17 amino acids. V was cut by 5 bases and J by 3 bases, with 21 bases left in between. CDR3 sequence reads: CASSRGGRGRGTDTQYF. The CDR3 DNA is TGTGCCAGCAGCCGGGGCGGGCGGGGCCGAGGAACAGATACGCAGTATTTT.

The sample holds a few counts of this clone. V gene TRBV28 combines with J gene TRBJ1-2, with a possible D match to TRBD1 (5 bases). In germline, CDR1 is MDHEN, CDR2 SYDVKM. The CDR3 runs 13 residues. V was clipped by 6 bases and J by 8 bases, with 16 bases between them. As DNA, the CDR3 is TGTGCCAGCAGGGCCCTCGGGGGTGGAGGCTACACCTTC. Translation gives CASRALGGGGYTF.

The CDR3 sequence is CASSLSFGLAGDQGVNEQFF. The CDR3 bases are TGTGCCAGCAGTTTATCGTTCGGACTAGCGGGAGATCAGGGGGTTAATGAGCAGTTCTTC. The chain carries TRBV27 and TRBJ2-1, with 13 bases that match TRBD2. CDR3 size: 20 residues. Germline values: CDR1 MNHEY, CDR2 SMNVEV (reference sequence). Unmatched junction bases numbered 15, after V lost 0 bases and J lost 7 bases.

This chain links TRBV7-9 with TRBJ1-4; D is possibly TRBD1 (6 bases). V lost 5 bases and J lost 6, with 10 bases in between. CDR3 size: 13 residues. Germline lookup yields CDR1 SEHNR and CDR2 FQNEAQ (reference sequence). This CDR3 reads CASSGGADEKLFF. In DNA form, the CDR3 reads TGTGCCAGCAGCGGGGGGGCGGATGAAAAACTGTTTTTT.